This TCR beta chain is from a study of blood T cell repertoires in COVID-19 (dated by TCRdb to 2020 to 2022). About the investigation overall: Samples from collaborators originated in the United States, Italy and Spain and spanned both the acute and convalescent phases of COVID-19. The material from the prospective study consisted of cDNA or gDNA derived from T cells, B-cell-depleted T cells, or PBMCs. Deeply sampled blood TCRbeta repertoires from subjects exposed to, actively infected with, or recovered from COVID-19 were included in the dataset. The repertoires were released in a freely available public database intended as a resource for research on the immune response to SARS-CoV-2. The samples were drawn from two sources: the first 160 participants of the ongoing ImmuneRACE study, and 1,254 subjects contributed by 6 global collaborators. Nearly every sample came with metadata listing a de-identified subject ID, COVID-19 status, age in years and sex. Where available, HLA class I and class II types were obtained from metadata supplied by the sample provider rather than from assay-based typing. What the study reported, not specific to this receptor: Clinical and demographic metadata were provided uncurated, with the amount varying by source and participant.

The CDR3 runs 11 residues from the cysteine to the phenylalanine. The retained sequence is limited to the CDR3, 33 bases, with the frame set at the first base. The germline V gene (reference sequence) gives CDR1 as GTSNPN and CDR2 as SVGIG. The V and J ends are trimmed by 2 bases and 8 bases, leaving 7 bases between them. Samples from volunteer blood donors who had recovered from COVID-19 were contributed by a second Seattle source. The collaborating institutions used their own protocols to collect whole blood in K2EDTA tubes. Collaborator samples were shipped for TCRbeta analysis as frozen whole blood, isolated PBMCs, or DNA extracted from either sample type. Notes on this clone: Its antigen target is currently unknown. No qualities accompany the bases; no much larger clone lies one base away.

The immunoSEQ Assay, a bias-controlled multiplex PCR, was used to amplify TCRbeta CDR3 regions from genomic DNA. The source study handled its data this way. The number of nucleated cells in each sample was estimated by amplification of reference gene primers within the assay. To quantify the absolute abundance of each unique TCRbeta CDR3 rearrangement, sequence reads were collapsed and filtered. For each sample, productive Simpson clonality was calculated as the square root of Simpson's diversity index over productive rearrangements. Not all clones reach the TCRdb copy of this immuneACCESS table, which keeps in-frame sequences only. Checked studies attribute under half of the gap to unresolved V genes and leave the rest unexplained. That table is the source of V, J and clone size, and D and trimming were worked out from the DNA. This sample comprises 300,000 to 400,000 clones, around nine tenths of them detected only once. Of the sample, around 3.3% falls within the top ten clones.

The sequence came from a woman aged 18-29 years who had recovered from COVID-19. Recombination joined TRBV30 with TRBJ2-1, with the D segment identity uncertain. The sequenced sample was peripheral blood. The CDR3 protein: CAWSLGDEQFF. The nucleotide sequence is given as TGTGCCTGGAGTTTGGGCGATGAGCAGTTCTTC.